Listed here are 28 T cell receptor beta chains from one sample, sequenced in a study of T cell repertoires in cytomegalovirus infection. One entry per CDR3 protein results from TCRdb running MiXCR on the reads. The data hold approximately 500,000 distinct CDR3 sequences, with about 11% observed a single time. The sample was PBMCs. The receptors stem from a human donor in good health (CMV status not recorded). Some clones in this sample may be carry-over from other donors' samples.

There are many counts of this clonotype. This chain joins TRBV18 and TRBJ2-2; possibly TRBD2 for D (6 bases). CDR1 KGHSH and CDR2 LQKENI come from the germline V gene. The CDR3 is 16 residues long. Trimming pared 2 bases from V and 0 bases from J, leaving 10 bases between. CDR3 loop: CASSPKGGANTGELFF. The CDR3 coding sequence is TGTGCCAGCTCACCAAAGGGCGGGGCGAACACCGGGGAGCTGTTTTTT.

Ten or more counts support this clonotype. The chain has TRBV7-3 and TRBJ2-2; D not certain. Germline V gives CDR1 SGHTA, CDR2 FQGTGA. V was shortened by 5 bases and J by 5 bases, with 9 bases between the two germline ends. The CDR3 covers 13 residues. CDR3 bases: TGTGCCAGCAGCGCCCGGCAGACCGGGGAGCTGTTTTTT. Residues: CASSARQTGELFF.

This clonotype has at least ten counts. This chain links TRBV25-1 with TRBJ1-1; unclear D gene. The V end lost 6 bases, the J end lost 2 bases, and 4 bases lay between the germline ends. Germline V gene lookup returns CDR1 MGHDK and CDR2 SYGVNS. The CDR3 sequence is 11 residues long. CDR3 DNA sequence: TGTGCCAGCAGCGACAACACTGAAGCTTTCTTT. Translated: CASSDNTEAFF.

At least ten counts were recorded for this clonotype. The V gene is TRBV12-3 or TRBV12-4, the J gene TRBJ1-2, with D possibly TRBD1 on 6 matching bases. Deletions cut 7 bases from V and 3 bases from J, with 15 bases between. The CDR3 loop spans 14 amino acids. CDR3 in amino acids: CASTETGRYYGYTF. The CDR3 DNA is TGTGCCAGCACCGAAACAGGGCGATACTATGGCTACACCTTC.

In this sample, this clonotype turned up a few times. CDR3 sequence (DNA): TGTGCCAGCAACCAGGGAATTAACACTGAAGCTTTCTTT. Amino acid sequence: CASNQGINTEAFF. J is TRBJ1-1 and V is TRBV3-1; a weak D match, TRBD1 (5 bases). The CDR3 covers 13 residues. V lost 7 bases and J 2 bases, leaving 11 bases between the germline ends. Germline V lookup: CDR1 LGHDT, CDR2 YNNKEL (reference sequence).

The chain has TRBV3-1 and TRBJ2-1; no definite D call. With 0 bases removed from V and 9 bases from J, the gap between germline ends came to 9 bases. Germline V gives CDR1 LGHDT, CDR2 YNNKEL (reference sequence). This CDR3 region has 13 residues. CDR3 bases: TGTGCCAGCAGCCAAGAAGGGATAGGTGAGCAGTTCTTC. Protein: CASSQEGIGEQFF.

This clonotype occurred many times. This rearrangement joins TRBV7-9 to TRBJ2-2; D remains unclear. The CDR3 contains 14 residues. The ends were cut back, 5 bases at V and 4 bases at J, with 11 bases in the middle. Germline assignment: CDR1 SEHNR and CDR2 FQNEAQ (reference sequence). CDR3 DNA: TGTGCCAGCAGCCCTAACCTGGGCACCGGGGAGCTGTTTTTT. Its protein product is CASSPNLGTGELFF.

The gene calls are TRBV19 and TRBJ1-5; D is unresolved. Trimming took off 6 bases at V and 9 bases at J, with 18 bases between the two ends. The germline CDR1 and CDR2 sequences are LNHDA and SQIVND (reference sequence). There are 14 residues in the CDR3. This chain's CDR3 is CASSPREIITPQHF. CDR3 nucleotides: TGTGCCAGTAGCCCTCGGGAGATCATCACGCCCCAGCATTTT.

This clonotype appeared a single time. This may stem from a read error, because a much larger clone lies one nucleotide away. J is TRBJ1-4 and V is TRBV2; 9 bases match TRBD1. CDR3 length: 15 residues. Germline V gene sequence: CDR1 SNHLY, CDR2 FYNNEI. As DNA, the CDR3 is TGTGCCAGCGAGGTCAGCCGGACAGGGGATGAAAAACTGTTATTT. Encoded protein: CASEVSRTGDEKLLF.

The table lists this clonotype with many counts. This chain uses TRBV24-1 with TRBJ2-7, with TRBD2 matching 7 bases. Per germline, CDR1 KGHDR and CDR2 SFDVKD. V lost 3 bases to trimming and J lost 3 bases; unmatched junction nucleotides: 7. CDR3 length: 15 residues. This CDR3 reads CATSDGGRADYEQYF. Here the CDR3 DNA reads TGTGCCACCAGTGATGGGGGGAGGGCCGACTACGAGCAGTACTTC.

Ten or more counts support this clonotype. The chain employs TRBV20-1 and TRBJ2-3; D gene unclear. Trimming pared 6 bases from V and 0 bases from J, leaving 16 bases between. This CDR3 has 15 amino acids. Per germline, CDR1 DFQATT and CDR2 SNEGSKA (reference sequence). CDR3 region: CSAETVTSSTDTQYF. The CDR3 bases are TGCAGTGCCGAAACCGTAACCTCTAGCACAGATACGCAGTATTTT.

This clonotype was detected only a few times. V and J are TRBV6-5 and TRBJ2-2; D not resolved. CDR3 length: 16 residues. Trimming took 2 bases from V and 0 from J, leaving 10 bases between them. The germline gives CDR1 MNHEY, CDR2 SVGAGI. CDR3 DNA sequence: TGTGCCAGCAGTTACCTGGACCCCTCGAACACCGGGGAGCTGTTTTTT. It codes for CASSYLDPSNTGELFF.

The sample holds many counts of this clonotype. The V and J genes are TRBV19 and TRBJ2-1; the match to TRBD2 covers 7 bases. This CDR3 has 13 residues. The germline CDR1 and CDR2 sequences are LNHDA and SQIVND (reference sequence). With V trimmed by 3 bases and J by 5 bases, 1 base remained unmatched. CDR3 coding DNA: TGTGCCAGTAGTATGGGACTACACAATGAGCAGTTCTTC. It encodes CASSMGLHNEQFF.

The V gene is TRBV10-3, the J gene TRBJ2-5, with 8 bases identical to TRBD2. CDR3 length: 15 residues. Germline assignment: CDR1 ENHRY and CDR2 SYGVKD. Trimming at V came to 3 bases and at J to 4 bases, leaving 7 bases not matched to a gene. The CDR3 reads CAISDQAGEGETQYF. DNA for the CDR3: TGTGCCATCAGTGATCAAGCGGGAGAAGGAGAGACCCAGTACTTC.

At least ten counts were recorded for this clonotype. The rearrangement joins TRBV24-1 to TRBJ2-1, with D possibly TRBD2 on 5 matching bases. Germline V gene lookup returns CDR1 KGHDR and CDR2 SFDVKD. This CDR3 is built from 14 residues. Trimming cost V 4 bases and J 6 bases, with 12 bases left between them. The CDR3 here is CATSEPLAPNEQFF. DNA for the CDR3: TGTGCCACCAGTGAACCCCTAGCCCCCAATGAGCAGTTCTTC.

This clonotype has ten or more counts. V usage is TRBV20-1 and J usage is TRBJ2-7; possibly TRBD1 for D (5 bases). The germline V and J ends were trimmed by 0 bases and 1 base, with 13 bases remaining between them. Germline V lookup: CDR1 DFQATT, CDR2 SNEGSKA (reference sequence). The CDR3 runs to 15 residues. The CDR3 coding sequence is TGCAGTGCTAGAGATCAAGGGGCCCTTTCCTACGAGCAGTACTTC. This codes for CSARDQGALSYEQYF.

This clonotype turned up a few times. The J gene is TRBJ2-2, the V gene TRBV3-1; D not resolved. Trimming removed 4 bases at V and 0 bases at J, with 12 bases between. Germline V gene data show CDR1 as LGHDT and CDR2 as YNNKEL (reference sequence). This CDR3 has 16 residues. In nucleotides, the CDR3 is TGTGCCAGCAGCCCCGCTCGCGAGGCGAACACCGGGGAGCTGTTTTTT. Its translation is CASSPAREANTGELFF.

This clonotype was counted between two and nine times. The chain uses TRBV20-1 and TRBJ2-7, with TRBD2 matching 7 bases. J was trimmed by 2 bases and V by 3 bases; bases with no gene match: 7. Germline CDR1 DFQATT, CDR2 SNEGSKA (reference sequence). CDR3 size: 14 residues. CDR3: CSASPGGRPYEQYF. The CDR3 nucleotides read TGCAGTGCTAGCCCCGGGGGGAGACCCTACGAGCAGTACTTC.

This chain connects TRBV7-9 to TRBJ2-2, with TRBD1 identical over 8 bases. The CDR3 contains 15 residues. V lost 4 bases to trimming and J lost 6 bases; unmatched junction nucleotides: 7. CDR1 is SEHNR and CDR2 is FQNEAQ in the germline V gene (reference sequence). DNA for the CDR3: TGTGCCAGCAGCTACGGACAGGGATCGGCCGGGGAGCTGTTTTTT. It codes for CASSYGQGSAGELFF.

This clonotype was counted many times. This chain links TRBV11-1 with TRBJ2-7; D gene uncertain. Germline CDR1 is SGHAT and CDR2 is FQDESV (reference sequence). The CDR3 contains 15 residues. V lost 5 bases and J lost 2, with 16 bases in between. As DNA, the CDR3 is TGTGCCAGCAGCCCTTTTCTGAACTCACCCTACGAGCAGTACTTC. This translates into CASSPFLNSPYEQYF.

This clonotype was counted many times. The chain recombines TRBV7-3 with TRBJ2-3; possibly TRBD1 for D (5 bases). Germline V lookup: CDR1 SGHTA, CDR2 FQGTGA. CDR3 length equals 12 residues. Between the trimmed V and J ends, which lost 0 bases and 12 bases, there was a span of 10 bases. The CDR3 loop is CASSLTSGKQYF. Written as DNA, the CDR3 is TGTGCCAGCAGCTTAACGTCAGGGAAACAGTATTTT.

This clonotype was observed many times. The chain carries TRBV11-2 and TRBJ2-7; possibly TRBD1 for D (6 bases). Trimming cost V 7 bases and J 7 bases, with 17 bases left between them. Germline V gene data show CDR1 as SGHAT and CDR2 as FQNNGV. This CDR3 is built from 13 residues. CDR3 nucleotide sequence: TGTGCCAGCACCGTTGGACAGAGCGGAGAGCAGTACTTC. Its translation is CASTVGQSGEQYF. The full variable domain, with the rest looked up from reference TRBV11-2 and TRBJ2-7, is EAGVAQSPRYKIIEKRQSVAFWCNPISGHATLYWYQQILGQGPKLLIQFQNNGVVDDSQLPKDRFSAERLKGVDSTLKIQPAKLEDSAVYLCASTVGQSGEQYFGPGTRLTVT.

This clonotype has ten or more counts. This chain joins TRBV6-5 and TRBJ2-4; no clear D. The CDR3 covers 15 residues. Trimming cost V 2 bases and J 0 bases, with 8 bases left between them. Germline V gene sequence: CDR1 MNHEY, CDR2 SVGAGI. DNA for the CDR3: TGTGCCAGCAGTTACGGCGCGGAAGCCAAAAACATTCAGTACTTC. The encoded protein is CASSYGAEAKNIQYF.

This clonotype was counted only a few times. The chain has TRBV2 and TRBJ2-2; TRBD1 matches 10 bases. The CDR3 contains 16 residues. The V gene's germline CDR1 is SNHLY and CDR2 FYNNEI. V shed 0 bases, J shed 4 bases, and the junction held 2 bases outside the gene matches. This CDR3 reads CASSEAWDRGTGELFF. In DNA, the CDR3 is TGTGCCAGCAGTGAAGCGTGGGACAGGGGCACCGGGGAGCTGTTTTTT.

J is TRBJ1-1 and V is TRBV9, with D perhaps matching TRBD1 (5 bases). The CDR3 spans 16 residues. Looked up from germline, CDR1 is SGDLS and CDR2 is YYNGEE. V gave up 6 bases and J gave up 5 bases, with 23 bases separating them. CDR3 in amino acids: CASTKAGQMGRTEAFF. The CDR3 region has the DNA TGTGCCAGCACCAAAGCGGGGCAGATGGGAAGGACTGAAGCTTTCTTT.

This clonotype occurred many times. The V and J genes are TRBV4-1 and TRBJ1-5, with no clear D. Germline V gene data show CDR1 as MGHRA and CDR2 as YSYEKL. The CDR3 has 15 residues. V dropped 0 bases and J dropped 9 bases, with 15 bases sitting between them. In DNA form, the CDR3 reads TGCGCCAGCAGCCAAGACGAACAGTCCCATCCGCCCCAGCATTTT. It translates to CASSQDEQSHPPQHF.

This clonotype was observed a few times. CDR3: CASSQTEGLNFYGYTF. The CDR3 DNA reads TGTGCCAGCAGCCAAACGGAGGGACTAAACTTCTATGGCTACACCTTC. The V call is TRBV14, the J call TRBJ1-2; perhaps TRBD1 as D (5 bases). V was shortened by 2 bases and J by 4 bases, with 17 bases between the two germline ends. Germline V gene lookup returns CDR1 SGHDN and CDR2 FVKESK. The CDR3 contains 16 residues.

This clonotype was seen ten or more times. The chain is built from TRBV7-6 and TRBJ1-5, with 8 bases fitting TRBD1. The CDR3 spans 14 residues. Per the germline V gene, CDR1 is SGHVS and CDR2 is FNYEAQ. Trimming removed 5 bases from V and 2 bases from J; junction bases left unmatched: 2. The CDR3 sequence: CASSPGQGNQPQHF. The CDR3 DNA follows: TGTGCCAGCAGCCCGGGACAGGGCAATCAGCCCCAGCATTTT.